This is a list of T cell receptor beta chains from one sample in a study of OX40 agonist ivuxolimab in advanced cancers. Generated by immunoSEQ multiplex PCR, the TCRdb table keeps only in-frame clones and is missing some. The table records fewer than 65,000 clones, 80% to 90% of them present only once. The specimen was CD4+ or CD8+ T cells sorted from blood, collected in a trial of the OX40 agonist ivuxolimab. These receptors all come from an adult with an advanced solid tumor such as melanoma, head and neck, liver or kidney cancer. Each CDR3 is given with its conserved first and last residue. Fields, in order: D gene, V gene, clone size, J gene, CDR3 protein, CDR3 DNA. A D gene is named only where the DNA matches it firmly. A row's size may be missing; if present it is once, few, many or a size class.

D: -; V: TRBV5-6; size: -; J: TRBJ2-3; CDR3: CASSLSGGSTDTQYF; DNA: TGTGCCAGCAGCTTAAGTGGCGGGAGCACAGATACGCAGTATTTT
D: -; V: TRBV10-3; size: -; J: TRBJ2-3; CDR3: CAISESGADTQYF; DNA: TGTGCCATCAGTGAGTCGGGGGCAGATACGCAGTATTTT
D: -; V: TRBV11-2; size: -; J: TRBJ2-7; CDR3: CASSLNSRVDFPSYEQYF; DNA: TGTGCCAGCAGCTTAAACTCTAGGGTTGATTTCCCCTCCTACGAGCAGTACTTC
D: TRBD1; V: TRBV19; size: -; J: TRBJ2-5; CDR3: CASTAGTGLKTQYF; DNA: TGTGCCAGTACCGCGGGGACAGGGTTAAAGACCCAGTACTTC
D: -; V: TRBV5-1; size: -; J: TRBJ2-6; CDR3: CASSYLMTGRSGANVLTF; DNA: TGCGCCAGCTCTTACTTAATGACAGGTCGCTCTGGGGCCAACGTCCTGACTTTC
D: TRBD1; V: TRBV4-1; size: -; J: TRBJ1-1; CDR3: CASSLLGQGVNTEAFF; DNA: TGCGCCAGCAGCCTCCTGGGGCAGGGGGTGAACACTGAAGCTTTCTTT
D: TRBD1; V: TRBV5-4; size: -; J: TRBJ2-2; CDR3: CASSFGTATGELFF; DNA: TGTGCCAGCAGCTTTGGGACAGCCACCGGGGAGCTGTTTTTT
D: -; V: TRBV4-1; size: -; J: TRBJ2-1; CDR3: CASSLGQQPYNEQFF; DNA: TGCGCCAGCAGCCTCGGCCAGCAGCCCTACAATGAGCAGTTCTTC
D: TRBD1; V: TRBV7-9; size: -; J: TRBJ1-3; CDR3: CASSFGQAGNTIYF; DNA: TGTGCCAGCAGCTTCGGACAGGCTGGAAACACCATATATTTT
D: -; V: TRBV5-5; size: -; J: TRBJ2-3; CDR3: CASSLPMRRPDF; DNA: TGTGCCAGCAGCTTACCAATGCGAAGGCCTGACTTT
D: -; V: TRBV6-5; size: -; J: TRBJ1-3; CDR3: CASGMGNTIYF; DNA: TGTGCCAGCGGAATGGGAAACACCATATATTTT
D: -; V: TRBV18; size: -; J: TRBJ1-4; CDR3: CASSSNRGGWEKLFF; DNA: TGTGCCAGCTCAAGTAATCGGGGAGGTTGGGAAAAACTGTTTTTT
D: -; V: TRBV28; size: once; J: TRBJ1-1; CDR3: CASSFVGAIGLNTEAFF; DNA: TGTGCCAGCAGTTTCGTGGGGGCGATTGGGCTGAACACTGAAGCTTTCTTT
D: -; V: TRBV28; size: -; J: TRBJ1-2; CDR3: CASSPYGRGDGYTF; DNA: TGTGCCAGCAGTCCTTATGGTAGAGGGGATGGCTACACCTTC
D: TRBD2; V: TRBV7-9; size: -; J: TRBJ2-7; CDR3: CASSRGGADEQYF; DNA: TGTGCCAGCAGCCGCGGGGGGGCCGACGAGCAGTACTTC
D: -; V: TRBV11-2; size: -; J: TRBJ2-7; CDR3: CASSWTRGSYEQYF; DNA: TGTGCCAGCAGCTGGACCCGGGGGTCCTACGAGCAGTACTTC
D: -; V: TRBV6-1; size: -; J: TRBJ1-2; CDR3: CASSQNDLFGYTF; DNA: TGTGCCAGCAGTCAGAATGACCTATTTGGCTACACCTTC
D: -; V: TRBV15; size: -; J: TRBJ2-2; CDR3: CATSRGGSAVSGELFF; DNA: TGTGCCACCAGCAGAGGTGGATCCGCCGTATCCGGGGAGCTGTTTTTT
D: -; V: TRBV7-2; size: -; J: TRBJ1-6; CDR3: CASSLDSILSPLHF; DNA: TGTGCCAGCAGCTTAGACAGTATTCTTTCACCCCTCCACTTT
D: -; V: TRBV4-1; size: -; J: TRBJ1-2; CDR3: CASSQVDRSSYGYTF; DNA: TGCGCCAGCAGCCAAGTAGACCGCTCCTCTTATGGCTACACCTTC
D: TRBD2; V: TRBV4-1; size: -; J: TRBJ2-5; CDR3: CASSQRLAGVGETQYF; DNA: TGCGCCAGCAGCCAGAGACTAGCGGGAGTGGGAGAGACCCAGTACTTC